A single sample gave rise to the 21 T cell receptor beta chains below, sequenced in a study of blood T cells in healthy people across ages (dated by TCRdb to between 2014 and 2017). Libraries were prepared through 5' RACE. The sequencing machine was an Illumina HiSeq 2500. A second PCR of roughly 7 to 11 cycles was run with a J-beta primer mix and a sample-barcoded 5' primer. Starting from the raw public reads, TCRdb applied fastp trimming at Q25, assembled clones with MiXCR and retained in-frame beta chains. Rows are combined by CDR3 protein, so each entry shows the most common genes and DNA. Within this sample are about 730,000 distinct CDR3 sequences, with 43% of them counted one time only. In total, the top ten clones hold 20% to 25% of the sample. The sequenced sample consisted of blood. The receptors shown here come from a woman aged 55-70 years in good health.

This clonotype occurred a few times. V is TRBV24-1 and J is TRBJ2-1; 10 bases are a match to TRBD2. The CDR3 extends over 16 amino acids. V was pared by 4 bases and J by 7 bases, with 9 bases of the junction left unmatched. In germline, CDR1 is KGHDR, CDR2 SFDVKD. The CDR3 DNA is TGTGCCACCAGTGACTCGTGGGGAGCGGGAGGGAATGAGCAGTTCTTC. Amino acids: CATSDSWGAGGNEQFF.

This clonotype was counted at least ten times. In DNA, the CDR3 is TGTGCCAGCAGCCTCGGCGGGGGTACCTACGAGCAGTACTTC. Its protein product is CASSLGGGTYEQYF. V gene TRBV12-3 or TRBV12-4 combines with J gene TRBJ2-7; 7 bases are a match to TRBD2. The CDR3 contains 14 residues. V trimming: 6 bases; J trimming: 2 bases; junction bases outside the gene matches: 7.

The CDR3 loop reads CSAGTGGSKGYTF. CDR3 DNA sequence: TGCAGCGCCGGGACAGGGGGCTCTAAAGGCTACACCTTC. This rearrangement joins TRBV29-1 to TRBJ1-2; 12 bases are shared with TRBD1. V lost 7 bases to trimming and J lost 8 bases; unmatched junction nucleotides: 8. Per the germline V gene, CDR1 is SQVTM and CDR2 is ANQGSEA. The length of the CDR3 is 13 residues.

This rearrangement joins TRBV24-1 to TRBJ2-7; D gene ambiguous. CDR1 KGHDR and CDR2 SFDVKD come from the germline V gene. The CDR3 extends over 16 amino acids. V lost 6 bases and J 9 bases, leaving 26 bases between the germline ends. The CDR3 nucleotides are TGTGCCACCAGTTTTTTCTTCCGCCCTTTTTTGGGCGGGCAGTACTTC. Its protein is CATSFFFRPFLGGQYF.

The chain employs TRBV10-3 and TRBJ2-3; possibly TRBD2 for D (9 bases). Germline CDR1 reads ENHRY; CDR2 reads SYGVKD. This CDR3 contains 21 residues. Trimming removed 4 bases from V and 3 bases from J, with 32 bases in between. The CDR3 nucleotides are TGTGCCATCAGTGGGGGCAGTCAGCGACAGGGGATCAGCGGGGGGACAGATACGCAGTATTTT. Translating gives CAISGGSQRQGISGGTDTQYF.

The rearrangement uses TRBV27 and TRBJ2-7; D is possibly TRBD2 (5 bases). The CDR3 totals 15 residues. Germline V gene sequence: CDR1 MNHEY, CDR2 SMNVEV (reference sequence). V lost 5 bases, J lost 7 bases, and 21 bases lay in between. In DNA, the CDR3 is TGTGCCAGCAGTAGGGCCGGACTGAGAAACAATGAGCAGTACTTC. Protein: CASSRAGLRNNEQYF.

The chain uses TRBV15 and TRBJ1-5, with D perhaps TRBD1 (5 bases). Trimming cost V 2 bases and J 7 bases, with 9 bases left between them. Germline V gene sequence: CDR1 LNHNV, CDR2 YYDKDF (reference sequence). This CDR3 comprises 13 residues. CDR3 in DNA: TGTGCCACCAGCAGACAGGGTGGGCAGCCCCAGCATTTT. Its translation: CATSRQGGQPQHF.

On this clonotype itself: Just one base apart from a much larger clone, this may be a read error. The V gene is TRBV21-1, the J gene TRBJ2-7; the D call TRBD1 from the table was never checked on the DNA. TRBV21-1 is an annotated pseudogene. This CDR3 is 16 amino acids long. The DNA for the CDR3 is TGTGCCAGCAGCAAAGTGAGACAGGGGGGTTACAATGAGCAGTACTTC. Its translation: CASSKVRQGGYNEQYF.

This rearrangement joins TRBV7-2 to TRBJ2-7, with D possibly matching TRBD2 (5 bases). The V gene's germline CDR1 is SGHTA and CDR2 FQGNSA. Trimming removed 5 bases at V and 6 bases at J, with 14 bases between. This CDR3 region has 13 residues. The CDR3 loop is CASSPRPRGEQYF. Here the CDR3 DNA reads TGTGCCAGCAGCCCCCGACCCCGGGGCGAGCAGTACTTC.

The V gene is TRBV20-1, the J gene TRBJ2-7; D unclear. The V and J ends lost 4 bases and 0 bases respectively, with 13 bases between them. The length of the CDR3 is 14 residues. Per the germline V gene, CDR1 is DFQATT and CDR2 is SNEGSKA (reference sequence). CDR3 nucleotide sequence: TGCAGTGCTAACTCGGCTTTAAGCTCCTACGAGCAGTACTTC. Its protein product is CSANSALSSYEQYF.

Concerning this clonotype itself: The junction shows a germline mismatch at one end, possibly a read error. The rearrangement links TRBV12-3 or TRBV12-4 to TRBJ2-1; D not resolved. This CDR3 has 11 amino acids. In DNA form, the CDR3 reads TGTGCCTGCAGTTTTCTGGATGAGCAGTTCTTC. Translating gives CACSFLDEQFF.

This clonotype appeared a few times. CDR3 coding DNA: TGTGCCATCAGGGGGTCTGCGCGGGAGCAGTACTTC. Protein sequence: CAIRGSAREQYF. This chain joins TRBV10-3 and TRBJ2-7; D not resolved. CDR3 size: 12 residues. The V end lost 6 bases, the J end lost 7 bases, and 13 bases lay between the germline ends. Germline V lookup: CDR1 ENHRY, CDR2 SYGVKD.

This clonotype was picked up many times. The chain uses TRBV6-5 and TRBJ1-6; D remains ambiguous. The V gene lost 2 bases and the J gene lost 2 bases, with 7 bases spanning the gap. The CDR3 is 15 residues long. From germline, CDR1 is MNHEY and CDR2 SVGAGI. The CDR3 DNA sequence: TGTGCCAGCAGTTACGAAGGCCCCTATAATTCACCCCTCCACTTT. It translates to CASSYEGPYNSPLHF.

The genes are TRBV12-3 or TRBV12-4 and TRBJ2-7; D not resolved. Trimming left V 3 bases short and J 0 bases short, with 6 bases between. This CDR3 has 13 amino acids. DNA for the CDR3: TGTGCCAGCAGTTTTGGCGACTCCTACGAGCAGTACTTC. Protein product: CASSFGDSYEQYF.

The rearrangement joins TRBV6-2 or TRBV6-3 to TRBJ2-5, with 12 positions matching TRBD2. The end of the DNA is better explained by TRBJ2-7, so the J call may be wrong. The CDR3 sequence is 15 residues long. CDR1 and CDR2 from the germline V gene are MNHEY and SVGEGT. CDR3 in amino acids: CASSYPSGGAYEQYF. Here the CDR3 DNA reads TGTGCCAGCAGTTACCCTAGCGGGGGGGCCTACGAGCAGTACTTC.

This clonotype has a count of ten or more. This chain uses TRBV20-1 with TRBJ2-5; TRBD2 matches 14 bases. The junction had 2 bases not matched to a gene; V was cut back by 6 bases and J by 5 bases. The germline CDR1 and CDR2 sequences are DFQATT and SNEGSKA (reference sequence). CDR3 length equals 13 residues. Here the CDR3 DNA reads TGCAGTGCCAGACTAGCGGGGGGGGAGACCCAGTACTTC. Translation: CSARLAGGETQYF.

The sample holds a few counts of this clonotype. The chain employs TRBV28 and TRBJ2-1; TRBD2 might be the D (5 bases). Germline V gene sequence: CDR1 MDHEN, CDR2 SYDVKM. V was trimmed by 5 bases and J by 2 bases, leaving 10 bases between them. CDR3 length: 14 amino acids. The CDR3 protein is CASSPPGTYNEQFF. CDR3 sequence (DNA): TGTGCCAGCAGTCCTCCGGGGACCTACAATGAGCAGTTCTTC.

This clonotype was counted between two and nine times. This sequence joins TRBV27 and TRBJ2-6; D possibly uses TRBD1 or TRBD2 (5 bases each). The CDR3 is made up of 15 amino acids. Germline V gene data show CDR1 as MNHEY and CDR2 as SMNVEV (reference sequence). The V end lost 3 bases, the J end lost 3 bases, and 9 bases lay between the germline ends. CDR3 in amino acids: CASSFKGSGANVLTF. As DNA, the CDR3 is TGTGCCAGCAGTTTTAAGGGGAGTGGGGCCAACGTCCTGACTTTC.

The CDR3 sequence is CASSKGLAGSTMSSYNEQFF. DNA for the CDR3: TGTGCCAGCAGCAAGGGACTAGCGGGGTCCACTATGAGCTCCTACAATGAGCAGTTCTTC. This chain joins TRBV11-1 and TRBJ2-1, with 13 bases identical to TRBD2. V trimming: 5 bases; J trimming: 0 bases; junction bases outside the gene matches: 13. Germline V gene data show CDR1 as SGHAT and CDR2 as FQDESV (reference sequence). The CDR3 length is 20 residues.

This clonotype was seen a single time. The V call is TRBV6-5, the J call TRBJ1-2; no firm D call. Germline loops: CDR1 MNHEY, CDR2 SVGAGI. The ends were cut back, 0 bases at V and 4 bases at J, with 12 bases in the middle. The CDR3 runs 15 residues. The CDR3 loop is CASSYSSGSAYGYTF. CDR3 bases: TGTGCCAGCAGTTACTCGAGTGGCAGCGCCTATGGCTACACCTTC.

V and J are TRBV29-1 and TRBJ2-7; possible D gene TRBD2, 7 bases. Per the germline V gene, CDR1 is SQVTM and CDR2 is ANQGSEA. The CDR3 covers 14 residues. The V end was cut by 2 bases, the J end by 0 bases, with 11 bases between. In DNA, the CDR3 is TGCAGCGTTGAAAGGGAGGGGGGCTCCTACGAGCAGTACTTC. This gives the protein CSVEREGGSYEQYF.